The rows below give T cell receptor beta chains drawn from one sample of a study of Ad26.COV2.S vaccination and SARS-CoV-2 variants. Assay used: immunoSEQ multiplex PCR; TCRdb lists only in-frame clones, some missing. The sample shows about 680,000 clones, 70% to 90% of them seen only once. Sequencing used peripheral blood, obtained in a trial of Ad26.COV2.S vaccine versus placebo. Receptors were obtained from a person between 18 and 65 years old who received the Ad26.COV2.S COVID-19 vaccine or a placebo. The CDR3 runs from the conserved cysteine through the conserved F or W. D genes are given only for firm matches. Clone sizes are given selectively: once, few, many, or a class where the clone is expanded.

J | size | D | V | CDR3 | DNA
TRBJ2-1 | - | - | TRBV7-9 | CASSSGPNEQFF | TGTGCCAGCAGCTCGGGTCCGAATGAGCAGTTCTTC
TRBJ2-2 | - | - | TRBV29-1 | CSVAVFRGVGTGELFF | TGCAGCGTTGCCGTCTTCAGGGGAGTAGGCACCGGGGAGCTGTTTTTT
TRBJ2-4 | - | - | TRBV29-1 | CSVLGNIQYF | TGCAGCGTTCTTGGGAACATTCAGTACTTC
TRBJ1-1 | - | - | TRBV28 | CATLPGHMNTEAFF | TGTGCCACCCTCCCGGGACACATGAACACTGAAGCTTTCTTT
TRBJ2-5 | once | TRBD1 | TRBV7-3 | CASSWTGFETQYF | TGTGCCAGCAGCTGGACAGGGTTTGAGACCCAGTACTTC
TRBJ2-7 | - | - | TRBV7-2 | CASSFAGLLYEQYF | TGTGCCAGCAGCTTTGCGGGACTCCTATACGAGCAGTACTTC
TRBJ2-3 | - | TRBD1 | TRBV4-3 | CASSQETRQGRADTQYF | TGCGCCAGCAGCCAAGAAACCCGACAGGGTCGGGCAGATACGCAGTATTTT
TRBJ1-2 | - | TRBD1 | TRBV5-6 | CASSLHTGGINYGYTF | TGTGCCAGCAGCTTACATACAGGGGGCATTAACTATGGCTACACCTTC
TRBJ2-3 | - | TRBD1 | TRBV30 | CAWSNRGSTDTQYF | TGTGCCTGGAGTAACAGGGGGAGCACAGATACGCAGTATTTT
TRBJ2-7 | - | - | TRBV19 | CASSIGLVVPDEQYF | TGTGCCAGTAGTATTGGCCTTGTGGTCCCCGACGAGCAGTACTTC
TRBJ1-2 | - | - | TRBV10-3 | CAISEHRDPNYGYTF | TGTGCCATCAGTGAGCACAGGGACCCTAACTATGGCTACACCTTC
TRBJ1-5 | once | - | TRBV3-1/TRBV3-2 | CASSQGTNQPQHF | TGTGCCAGCAGCCAGGGGACCAATCAGCCCCAGCATTTT